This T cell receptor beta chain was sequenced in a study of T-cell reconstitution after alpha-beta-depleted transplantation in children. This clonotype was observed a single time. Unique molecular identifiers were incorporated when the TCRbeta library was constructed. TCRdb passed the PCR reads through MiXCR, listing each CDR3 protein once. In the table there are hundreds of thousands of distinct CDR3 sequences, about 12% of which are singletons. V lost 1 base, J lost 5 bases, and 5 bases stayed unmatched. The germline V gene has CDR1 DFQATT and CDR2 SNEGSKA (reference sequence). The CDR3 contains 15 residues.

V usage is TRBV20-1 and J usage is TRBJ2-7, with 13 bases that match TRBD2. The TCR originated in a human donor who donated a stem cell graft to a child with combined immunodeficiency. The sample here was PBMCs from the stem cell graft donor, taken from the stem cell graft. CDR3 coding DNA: TGCAGTGCTAGAGGACTAGCGGGAGGCGACCACGAGCAGTACTTC. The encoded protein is CSARGLAGGDHEQYF.